The 18 T cell receptor beta chains below were found in one sample sequenced in a study of T cells in Graves' hyperthyroidism and ophthalmopathy. Researchers amplified the TCR beta CDR3 regions from RNA transcripts. HTBI primers were used for first-round RT-PCR of the TCR CDR3. MiXCR was run by TCRdb on the multiplex PCR reads, yielding one entry per CDR3 protein. The top ten hold roughly a fifth of the sample, which has around 360,000 distinct CDR3 sequences, 13% to 15% seen once. Sample: blood. The source is an older woman with Graves' ophthalmopathy.

This clonotype was detected many times. The gene calls are TRBV28 and TRBJ2-1; no reliable D call. CDR3 length equals 12 residues. Germline assignment: CDR1 MDHEN and CDR2 SYDVKM. The V end was cut by 1 base, the J end by 9 bases, with 7 bases between. The CDR3 protein is CASSLLLREQFF. The CDR3 nucleotides read TGTGCCAGCAGTTTATTGCTGCGTGAGCAGTTCTTC. The entire variable domain, with the rest obtained from reference TRBV28 and TRBJ2-1, is as follows: DVKVTQSSRYLVKRTGEKVFLECVQDMDHENMFWYRQDPGLGLRLIYFSYDVKMKEKGDIPEGYSVSREKKERFSLILESASTNQTSMYLCASSLLLREQFFGPGTRLTVL.

The chain employs TRBV4-1 and TRBJ2-3; tentative D call: TRBD1 (6 bases). Germline loops: CDR1 MGHRA, CDR2 YSYEKL. The CDR3 is 13 residues long. Trimming shortened V by 4 bases and J by 5 bases, and 10 bases separated the two germline ends. CDR3 protein: CASSPIRGDTQYF. In nucleotides, the CDR3 is TGCGCCAGCAGCCCGATCAGGGGAGATACGCAGTATTTT.

This clonotype was observed a few times. This chain uses TRBV2 with TRBJ2-3; the D call may be TRBD1 or TRBD2 (5 bases each). The CDR3 totals 17 residues. V lost 8 bases and J lost 6, with 27 bases in between. CDR1 is SNHLY, CDR2 FYNNEI, per germline. CDR3 residues: CASRGSPGPELSDTQYF. CDR3 nucleotides: TGTGCCAGCCGGGGCAGCCCGGGACCTGAATTATCGGATACGCAGTATTTT.

The gene calls are TRBV27 and TRBJ2-7; 11 bases fit TRBD2. Germline V gives CDR1 MNHEY, CDR2 SMNVEV (reference sequence). The V gene end was trimmed by 4 bases and the J gene end by 2 bases; junction bases not matched to a gene: 13. This CDR3 has 18 amino acids. The CDR3 DNA follows: TGTGCCAGCAGTTCAAGACTAGCGGGACGTAAAGAGACCTACGAGCAGTACTTC. It translates to CASSSRLAGRKETYEQYF.

This clonotype has a handful of counts. J is TRBJ2-1 and V is TRBV28; 8 bases align to TRBD2. Trimming at V came to 7 bases and at J to 15 bases, leaving 11 bases not matched to a gene. Germline assignment: CDR1 MDHEN and CDR2 SYDVKM. The CDR3 is 12 amino acids. The CDR3 loop is CASTNPGLGRFF. DNA for the CDR3: TGTGCCAGCACCAATCCGGGACTAGGCAGGTTCTTC.

Ten or more counts support this clonotype. The V gene is TRBV2, the J gene TRBJ2-5; 10 bases are shared with TRBD1. There are 18 residues in the CDR3. After removal of 2 bases from V and 2 bases from J, the junction contained 11 bases not matched to a gene. Germline V gives CDR1 SNHLY, CDR2 FYNNEI. CDR3 sequence: CASSESYGQGERQETQYF. The DNA for the CDR3 is TGTGCCAGCAGTGAAAGTTACGGACAGGGGGAGAGGCAAGAGACCCAGTACTTC.

This clonotype was seen ten or more times. The chain recombines TRBV20-1 with TRBJ2-7; D not resolved. Germline CDR1 reads DFQATT; CDR2 reads SNEGSKA (reference sequence). V was trimmed by 2 bases and J by 2 bases, leaving 19 bases between them. The CDR3 runs 16 residues. The CDR3 region is CSARSLYLQVPYEQYF. CDR3 DNA: TGCAGTGCTAGATCCCTTTACCTTCAGGTCCCCTACGAGCAGTACTTC.

The J gene is TRBJ2-1, the V gene TRBV24-1, with 13 bases identical to TRBD2. CDR3 length equals 16 residues. Germline values: CDR1 KGHDR, CDR2 SFDVKD. The V and J ends lost 4 bases and 6 bases, in that order; junction bases with no gene match: 5. The CDR3 protein is CATSDPGLAGLNEQFF. CDR3 DNA sequence: TGTGCCACCAGTGACCCGGGACTAGCGGGACTCAATGAGCAGTTCTTC.

There are many counts of this clonotype. The chain carries TRBV28 and TRBJ2-7; perhaps D is TRBD1 or TRBD2 (6 bases each). Deletions cut 6 bases from V and 5 bases from J, with 20 bases between. Germline V gene lookup returns CDR1 MDHEN and CDR2 SYDVKM. This CDR3 contains 15 residues. CDR3 nucleotide sequence: TGTGCCAGCAGCATCGGCGGGACAAGGGAGAACGAGCAGTACTTC. Its translation: CASSIGGTRENEQYF.

This clonotype was counted many times. The V and J genes are TRBV6-1 and TRBJ2-5; D gene unclear. CDR3 length: 14 amino acids. CDR1 and CDR2 (germline): MNHNS, SASEGT. Trimming pared 1 base from V and 5 bases from J, leaving 11 bases between. This CDR3 reads CASSEGVGRETQYF. The CDR3 nucleotides are TGTGCCAGCAGTGAAGGTGTAGGGCGGGAGACCCAGTACTTC.

The CDR3 region is CASSSPSDRYYGYTF. DNA of the CDR3: TGTGCCAGCAGCTCCCCGTCGGACAGGTACTATGGCTACACCTTC. The V gene is TRBV5-6, the J gene TRBJ1-2, with TRBD1 matching over 7 bases. Germline CDR1 reads SGHDT; CDR2 reads YYEEEE. The CDR3 totals 15 residues. Trimming removed 3 bases from V and 3 bases from J; junction bases left unmatched: 8.

This clonotype was counted at least ten times. This chain uses TRBV11-3 with TRBJ2-5, with TRBD2 matching over 8 bases. Germline trimming cut 3 bases from V and 7 bases from J; bases unmatched to any gene: 4. CDR3 length: 13 amino acids. Germline-derived CDR1 and CDR2 are SGHNT and YENEEA. The CDR3 loop is CASSLGLEGTQYF. DNA for the CDR3: TGTGCCAGCAGCTTGGGACTAGAGGGGACCCAGTACTTC.

V usage is TRBV4-1 and J usage is TRBJ2-7; possible D gene TRBD2, 6 bases. This CDR3 is built from 15 residues. Trimming shortened V by 1 base and J by 3 bases, and 13 bases separated the two germline ends. The germline gives CDR1 MGHRA, CDR2 YSYEKL. The CDR3 sequence is CASSQVGPSDYEQYF. CDR3 nucleotide sequence: TGCGCCAGCAGCCAAGTCGGTCCTAGCGACTACGAGCAGTACTTC.

There are many counts of this clonotype. The chain carries TRBV6-1 and TRBJ2-7; 9 bases line up with TRBD1. The V gene end was trimmed by 9 bases and the J gene end by 7 bases; junction bases not matched to a gene: 16. Germline loops: CDR1 MNHNS, CDR2 SASEGT. The length of the CDR3 is 15 residues. This CDR3 is CASNYGGQGNGEQYF. The CDR3, as DNA: TGTGCCAGTAATTATGGGGGACAGGGTAACGGGGAGCAGTACTTC.

The V and J genes are TRBV5-8 and TRBJ1-1; 10 bases line up with TRBD1. Trimming cost V 9 bases and J 9 bases; bases outside gene matches: 8. Germline loops: CDR1 SGHTS, CDR2 YDEGEE. The CDR3 is 12 amino acids. The DNA of the CDR3 is TGTGCCACCAAAGACAGGGGGCTTAAAGCTTTCTTT. Translating it yields CATKDRGLKAFF.

In this sample, this clonotype turned up many times. The rearrangement uses TRBV20-1 and TRBJ1-1; a possible D gene is TRBD1 (5 bases). The germline V gene encodes CDR1 DFQATT and CDR2 SNEGSKA (reference sequence). V was clipped by 3 bases and J by 0 bases, with 8 bases between them. CDR3 size: 13 residues. The chain's CDR3 is CSARGGMNTEAFF. CDR3 nucleotide sequence: TGCAGTGCTAGGGGGGGGATGAACACTGAAGCTTTCTTT.

The chain joins TRBV5-1 to TRBJ1-6; 7 bases align to TRBD1. This CDR3 region has 14 residues. CDR1 and CDR2 from the germline V gene are SGHRS and YFSETQ. The V and J ends lost 7 bases and 10 bases, in that order; junction bases with no gene match: 11. DNA of the CDR3: TGCGCCAGCGGCACCGGGACAGCGGGGTCACCCCTCCACTTT. Amino acids: CASGTGTAGSPLHF.

The V gene is TRBV5-1, the J gene TRBJ1-1, with 11 bases fitting TRBD1. The CDR3 has 17 amino acids. CDR1 SGHRS and CDR2 YFSETQ come from the germline V gene. V lost 1 base, J lost 6 bases, and 11 bases stayed unmatched. This CDR3 reads CASSLRGTGQGVAEAFF. CDR3 DNA sequence: TGCGCCAGCAGCTTGAGGGGAACGGGACAGGGGGTGGCTGAAGCTTTCTTT.